Below are 29 T cell receptor beta chains sequenced from a single sample in a study of T cells in Graves' hyperthyroidism and ophthalmopathy. Authors of the study amplified TCR beta CDR3 regions from RNA transcripts. An initial round of RT-PCR targeting the TCR CDR3 relied on the HTBI primer set. From the multiplex PCR reads, TCRdb called clonotypes with MiXCR, one entry per CDR3 protein. The sample holds fewer than 600,000 distinct CDR3 sequences, 11% to 15% seen once. Source material: blood. The receptors were sampled from a woman in her 40s with Graves' hyperthyroidism.

In the case of this clonotype: A read error is possible here, since a much larger clone lies one base away. The genes are TRBV5-1 and TRBJ2-1; D is uncertain. The CDR3 sequence is 15 residues long. Germline values: CDR1 SGHRS, CDR2 YFSETQ. The CDR3 here is CASRPALYSYNGQFF. Here the CDR3 DNA reads TGCGCCAGCAGGCCCGCCCTATACTCCTACAATGGGCAGTTCTTC. Variable domain in full (rest from reference TRBV5-1 and TRBJ2-1): KAGVTQTPRYLIKTRGQQVTLSCSPISGHRSVSWYQQTPGQGLQFLFEYFSETQRNKGNFPGRFSGRQFSNSRSEMNVSTLELGDSALYLCASRPALYSYNGQFFGPGTRLTVL.

This clonotype was counted many times. This sequence joins TRBV12-3 or TRBV12-4 and TRBJ2-7; TRBD1 agrees at 9 bases. The CDR3 is made up of 14 amino acids. Trimming at V came to 6 bases and at J to 2 bases, leaving 5 bases not matched to a gene. DNA of the CDR3: TGTGCCAGCAGGTCCGGGACAGGGCCCTACGAGCAGTACTTC. Protein: CASRSGTGPYEQYF.

This clonotype was observed a few times. The J gene is TRBJ2-7, the V gene TRBV6-5; TRBD1 agrees at 8 bases. The CDR3 length is 17 residues. The V and J ends lost 5 bases and 2 bases, in that order; junction bases with no gene match: 14. Looked up from germline, CDR1 is MNHEY and CDR2 is SVGAGI. The CDR3 DNA is TGTGCCAGCAGTACTAACCCCGGACAGGGAAGGACCTACGAGCAGTACTTC. As protein: CASSTNPGQGRTYEQYF.

This clonotype was counted between two and nine times. The rearrangement links TRBV27 to TRBJ1-3; D not resolved. V was trimmed by 3 bases and J by 3 bases, leaving 18 bases between them. In germline, CDR1 is MNHEY, CDR2 SMNVEV (reference sequence). The CDR3 length is 17 residues. The CDR3 DNA follows: TGTGCCAGCAGTTTCCGCGCCCCAAAAGAAGATGGAAACACCATATATTTT. Amino acid sequence: CASSFRAPKEDGNTIYF.

The chain employs TRBV12-3 or TRBV12-4 and TRBJ2-2, with a possible D match to TRBD1 (6 bases). The CDR3 totals 18 residues. V gave up 6 bases and J gave up 2 bases, with 22 bases separating them. The CDR3 loop is CASSYRVRAPRNTGELFF. CDR3 sequence (DNA): TGTGCCAGCAGCTACAGGGTCAGGGCCCCTCGAAACACCGGGGAGCTGTTTTTT.

This clonotype was counted many times. CDR3: CASSLAGQGAIGEQFF. CDR3 DNA: TGCGCCAGCAGCTTGGCGGGACAGGGGGCGATTGGTGAGCAGTTCTTC. The V and J genes are TRBV5-1 and TRBJ2-1; 12 bases fit TRBD1. The J segment lost 9 bases and the V segment lost 0 bases, leaving 7 bases of the junction unmatched. This CDR3 comprises 16 residues. Germline V lookup: CDR1 SGHRS, CDR2 YFSETQ.

The V call is TRBV19, the J call TRBJ1-6; D remains unclear. The CDR3 contains 16 residues. CDR1 and CDR2 from the germline V gene are LNHDA and SQIVND (reference sequence). Trimming removed 3 bases from V and 0 bases from J, with 9 bases in between. CDR3 sequence (DNA): TGTGCCAGTAGTATCTGGGAGCGCTCCTATAATTCACCCCTCCACTTT. Its protein product is CASSIWERSYNSPLHF. Based on the CDR3 plus reference TRBV19 and TRBJ1-6, the full variable domain is DGGITQSPKYLFRKEGQNVTLSCEQNLNHDAMYWYRQDPGQGLRLIYYSQIVNDFQKGDIAEGYSVSREKKESFPLTVTSAQKNPTAFYLCASSIWERSYNSPLHFGNGTRLTVT.

In this sample, this clonotype turned up many times. The rearrangement uses TRBV12-3 or TRBV12-4 and TRBJ2-1, with 10 positions matching TRBD2. J gave up 1 base and V 5 bases, and 11 bases lay outside the gene matches. The CDR3 spans 18 residues. The CDR3 DNA follows: TGTGCCAGCAGTCTCAACCCCCTACTAGCGGGGTCCTACAATGAGCAGTTCTTC. Amino acid sequence: CASSLNPLLAGSYNEQFF.

This clonotype was detected many times. V gene TRBV5-1 combines with J gene TRBJ1-1, with TRBD1 as a possible D gene (6 bases). Trimming took off 3 bases at V and 1 base at J, with 13 bases between the two ends. The CDR3 is 15 amino acids. CDR1 is SGHRS, CDR2 YFSETQ, per germline. The CDR3 bases are TGCGCCAGCAGCTGGCAGTCACAGGGGAACACTGAAGCTTTCTTT. It translates to CASSWQSQGNTEAFF.

This clonotype was counted between two and nine times. The CDR3 region has the DNA TGCGCCAGCAGTCCGGGACAGCCCGAGCAGTACTTC. Its translation is CASSPGQPEQYF. The chain combines TRBV10-2 with TRBJ2-7; TRBD1 aligns across 7 bases. The CDR3 spans 12 residues. Per the germline V gene, CDR1 is WSHSY and CDR2 is SAAADI. V lost 5 bases and J lost 6; bases outside the gene matches: 4.

The table lists this clonotype with many counts. This chain uses TRBV3-1 with TRBJ2-1, with 11 nucleotides matching TRBD2. Germline-derived CDR1 and CDR2 are LGHDT and YNNKEL (reference sequence). With V trimmed by 6 bases and J by 6 bases, 7 bases remained unmatched. The CDR3 has 15 amino acids. CDR3 sequence (DNA): TGTGCCAGCAGTCAGGGACTAGCGGTACCCAATGAGCAGTTCTTC. It is translated as CASSQGLAVPNEQFF.

This clonotype has more than one count but fewer than ten. The chain uses TRBV20-1 and TRBJ1-1; unclear D gene. V gave up 2 bases and J gave up 1 base, with 11 bases separating them. The CDR3 runs to 14 residues. Per germline, CDR1 DFQATT and CDR2 SNEGSKA (reference sequence). The CDR3 DNA reads TGCAGTGCTAGACCACCTCTCAAGAACACTGAAGCTTTCTTT. It is translated as CSARPPLKNTEAFF.

At least ten counts were recorded for this clonotype. The chain is built from TRBV28 and TRBJ2-1; 9 positions agree with TRBD2. V shed 3 bases and J 3 bases; nucleotides not matched to a gene: 9. The CDR3 is 17 residues long. The V gene's germline CDR1 is MDHEN and CDR2 SYDVKM. CDR3: CASSFYPSGKGYNEQFF. DNA of the CDR3: TGTGCCAGCAGTTTTTACCCTAGCGGGAAGGGCTACAATGAGCAGTTCTTC.

The V call is TRBV14, the J call TRBJ1-2; D call uncertain. CDR3 length: 12 residues. The V and J ends lost 0 bases and 10 bases respectively, with 9 bases between them. Germline V gene sequence: CDR1 SGHDN, CDR2 FVKESK. CDR3 sequence (DNA): TGTGCCAGCAGCCAAGATCGTACCTCCTACACCTTC. Translating it yields CASSQDRTSYTF.

This clonotype was seen more than once but under ten times. The chain couples TRBV2 to TRBJ2-3; 11 positions agree with TRBD2. The V gene end was trimmed by 4 bases and the J gene end by 1 base; junction bases not matched to a gene: 1. CDR1 and CDR2 from the germline V gene are SNHLY and FYNNEI. This CDR3 is 15 amino acids long. This CDR3 is CASSALAGGTDTQYF. In DNA form, the CDR3 reads TGTGCCAGCAGTGCACTAGCGGGGGGCACAGATACGCAGTATTTT.

J is TRBJ1-1 and V is TRBV9; D might be TRBD1 (5 bases). The CDR3 covers 14 residues. V was clipped by 0 bases and J by 3 bases, with 9 bases between them. Germline values: CDR1 SGDLS, CDR2 YYNGEE. The CDR3 bases are TGTGCCAGCAGCGTAGATACAGGTCACACTGAAGCTTTCTTT. Translated, it gives CASSVDTGHTEAFF.

This clonotype was found many times. The genes are TRBV28 and TRBJ2-1; 13 bases map to TRBD2. CDR3 size: 18 residues. J was trimmed by 0 bases and V by 10 bases; bases with no gene match: 12. Per germline, CDR1 MDHEN and CDR2 SYDVKM. The CDR3 DNA reads TGTGCCACCACTACTAGCGGGAGGGCCGGTCCCTCCTACAATGAGCAGTTCTTC. Its translation is CATTTSGRAGPSYNEQFF.

This clonotype was picked up many times. The V call is TRBV27, the J call TRBJ1-5; the match to TRBD1 covers 12 bases. CDR3 size: 13 residues. CDR1 is MNHEY, CDR2 SMNVEV, per germline (reference sequence). V shed 6 bases, J shed 8 bases, and the junction held 2 bases outside the gene matches. The CDR3 sequence is CASRGTGGEPQHF. The CDR3 bases are TGTGCCAGCAGAGGGACAGGGGGCGAGCCCCAGCATTTT.

V is TRBV29-1 and J is TRBJ1-5; 8 bases are shared with TRBD1. The CDR3 has 15 residues. CDR1 is SQVTM and CDR2 is ANQGSEA in the germline V gene. The J segment lost 3 bases and the V segment lost 7 bases, leaving 11 bases of the junction unmatched. CDR3 DNA: TGCAGCGCCTACTTCGGGACAGGCCCCAATCAGCCCCAGCATTTT. It codes for CSAYFGTGPNQPQHF. The whole variable domain, filled in from reference TRBV29-1 and TRBJ1-5, reads SAVISQKPSRDICQRGTSLTIQCQVDSQVTMMFWYRQQPGQSLTLIATANQGSEATYESGFVIDKFPISRPNLTFSTLTVSNMSPEDSSIYLCSAYFGTGPNQPQHFGDGTRLSIL.

This clonotype was recorded at least ten times. The chain employs TRBV11-2 and TRBJ2-7; TRBD2 agrees at 9 bases. J gave up 0 bases and V 5 bases, and 8 bases lay outside the gene matches. CDR3 length: 16 residues. Looked up from germline, CDR1 is SGHAT and CDR2 is FQNNGV. The CDR3 nucleotides read TGTGCCAGCAGCCCGCGGGAGGGATTTTCCTCCTACGAGCAGTACTTC. This sequence encodes CASSPREGFSSYEQYF.

This clonotype was seen repeatedly, ten times or more. The rearrangement joins TRBV6-2 or TRBV6-3 to TRBJ2-2; the match to TRBD1 covers 7 bases. Looked up from germline, CDR1 is MNHEY and CDR2 is SVGEGT. The CDR3 consists of 14 residues. The junction had 4 bases not matched to a gene; V was cut back by 6 bases and J by 3 bases. The CDR3 coding sequence is TGTGCCAGCAGCCCGGGACAGCACACCGGGGAGCTGTTTTTT. Translated, it gives CASSPGQHTGELFF.

V usage is TRBV2 and J usage is TRBJ1-1; no clear D. Looked up from germline, CDR1 is SNHLY and CDR2 is FYNNEI. V was trimmed by 6 bases and J by 1 base, leaving 12 bases between them. The CDR3 loop spans 14 amino acids. This CDR3 reads CASRARSGNTEAFF. The CDR3 region has the DNA TGTGCCAGCAGGGCCAGATCAGGGAACACTGAAGCTTTCTTT.

Turning to this clonotype: This sequence may be a read error, since a much larger clone differs from it by one base. This sequence joins TRBV12-3 or TRBV12-4 and TRBJ2-7; D remains ambiguous. The CDR3 has 14 amino acids. The DNA for the CDR3 is TGTGCCAGCAGTTTCGAGGACGGCTCCTACGAGCAGTGCTTC. Translation: CASSFEDGSYEQCF.

The chain links TRBV7-9 to TRBJ2-7; no clear D gene. This CDR3 has 13 amino acids. The V and J ends lost 5 bases and 4 bases respectively, with 12 bases between them. Germline assignment: CDR1 SEHNR and CDR2 FQNEAQ (reference sequence). In DNA form, the CDR3 reads TGTGCCAGCAGCCGATCAACAGAGTACGAGCAGTACTTC. Amino acid sequence: CASSRSTEYEQYF.

The gene calls are TRBV5-1 and TRBJ2-2; perhaps TRBD1 as D (6 bases). This CDR3 spans 14 amino acids. V dropped 4 bases and J dropped 4 bases, with 11 bases sitting between them. Germline V CDR1 and CDR2: SGHRS, YFSETQ. CDR3 nucleotides: TGCGCCAGCAGCCCGCAGGGGTTCACCGGGGAGCTGTTTTTT. It codes for CASSPQGFTGELFF.

Concerning this clonotype: This may be a read error, as it is one base from a much larger clone. This chain joins TRBV12-3 or TRBV12-4 and TRBJ1-1, with TRBD1 as a possible D gene (5 bases). V was shortened by 6 bases and J by 10 bases, with 15 bases between the two germline ends. CDR3 length: 12 residues. This CDR3 is CASSQSRAGAFF. The CDR3 nucleotides read TGTGCCAGCAGCCAGAGCAGGGCAGGAGCTTTCTTT.

The rearrangement uses TRBV4-1 and TRBJ1-4; D unclear. Germline loops: CDR1 MGHRA, CDR2 YSYEKL. The length of the CDR3 is 16 residues. Trimming removed 3 bases from V and 0 bases from J, with 11 bases in between. The chain's CDR3 is CASSHDYLATNEKLFF. In DNA, the CDR3 is TGCGCCAGCAGCCATGACTACCTTGCAACTAATGAAAAACTGTTTTTT.

V is TRBV5-5 and J is TRBJ1-1; tentative D call: TRBD1 (5 bases). Trimming stripped 0 bases from V and 4 bases from J, with 13 bases between. The germline V gene has CDR1 SGHKS and CDR2 YYEKEE (reference sequence). This CDR3 has 15 residues. CDR3 coding DNA: TGTGCCAGCAGCTTGGCCGGAGGGGAGGGCACTGAAGCTTTCTTT. The encoded protein is CASSLAGGEGTEAFF.

This clonotype was found a few times. The chain combines TRBV5-1 with TRBJ2-5, with TRBD2 identical over 9 bases. The CDR3 is 16 amino acids. Per germline, CDR1 SGHRS and CDR2 YFSETQ. Trimming removed 3 bases from V and 3 bases from J; junction bases left unmatched: 9. The DNA for the CDR3 is TGCGCCAGCAGCTGGCGGGGGGGGGGCACGGAAGAGACCCAGTACTTC. The encoded protein is CASSWRGGGTEETQYF.